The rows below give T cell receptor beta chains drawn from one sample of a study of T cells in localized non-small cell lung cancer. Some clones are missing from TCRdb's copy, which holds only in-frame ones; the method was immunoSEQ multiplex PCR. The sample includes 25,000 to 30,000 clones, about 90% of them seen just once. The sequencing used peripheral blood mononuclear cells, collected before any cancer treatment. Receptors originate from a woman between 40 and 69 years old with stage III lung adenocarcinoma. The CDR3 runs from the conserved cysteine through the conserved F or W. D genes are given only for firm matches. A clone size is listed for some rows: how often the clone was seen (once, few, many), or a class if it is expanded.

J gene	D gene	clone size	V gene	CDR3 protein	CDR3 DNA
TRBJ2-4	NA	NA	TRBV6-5	CASSYGGRQYF	TGTGCCAGCAGTTACGGGGGACGTCAGTACTTC
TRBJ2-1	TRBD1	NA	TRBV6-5	CASSEGQGWYEQFF	TGTGCCAGCAGTGAGGGACAGGGTTGGTATGAGCAGTTCTTC
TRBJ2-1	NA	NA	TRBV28	CASSPLQQGLSYNEQFF	TGTGCCAGCAGTCCCCTACAACAGGGCCTCTCCTACAATGAGCAGTTCTTC
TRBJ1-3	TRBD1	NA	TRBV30	CAWSYQGGGNTIYF	TGTGCCTGGAGTTACCAGGGGGGGGGAAACACCATATATTTT
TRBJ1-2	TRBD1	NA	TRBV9	CASSQTGGYGYTF	TGTGCCAGCAGTCAAACAGGGGGATATGGCTACACCTTC
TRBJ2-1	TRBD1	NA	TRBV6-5	CASSYPGQGGSEQFF	TGTGCCAGCAGTTACCCGGGACAGGGAGGAAGTGAGCAGTTCTTC
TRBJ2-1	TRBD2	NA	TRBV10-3	CASTSGSYNEQFF	TGTGCCTCGACTAGCGGGTCCTACAATGAGCAGTTCTTC
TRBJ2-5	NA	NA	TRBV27	CASSFNSPAETQYF	TGTGCCAGCAGTTTTAACAGCCCAGCAGAGACCCAGTACTTC
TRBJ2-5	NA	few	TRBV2	CASTPPRELGGTQYF	TGTGCCAGCACACCGCCAAGGGAACTAGGAGGGACCCAGTACTTC
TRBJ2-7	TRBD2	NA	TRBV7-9	CASSSSGRASYEQYF	TGTGCCAGCAGTTCTAGCGGGAGGGCCTCCTACGAGCAGTACTTC
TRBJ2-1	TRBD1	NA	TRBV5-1	CASSPMGQSSYNEQFF	TGCGCCAGCAGCCCGATGGGACAGAGCTCCTACAATGAGCAGTTCTTC
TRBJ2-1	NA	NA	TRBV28	CASSPPTNNEQFF	TGTGCCAGCAGCCCCCCCACCAACAATGAGCAGTTCTTC
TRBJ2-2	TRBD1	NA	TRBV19	CASSRRQGHGELFF	TGTGCCAGTAGTAGAAGACAGGGGCACGGGGAGCTGTTTTTT
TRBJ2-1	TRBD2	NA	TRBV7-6	CASSLARLAGEVVPGYNEQFF	TGTGCCAGCAGCTTAGCCCGACTAGCGGGAGAGGTCGTGCCCGGATACAATGAGCAGTTCTTC
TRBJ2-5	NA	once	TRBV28	CASSLSRGQETQYF	TGTGCCAGCAGTTTATCCAGGGGTCAAGAGACCCAGTACTTC
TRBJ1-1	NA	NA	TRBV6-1	CASTTGGAGDTEAFF	TGTGCCAGCACCACCGGGGGAGCCGGGGACACTGAAGCTTTCTTT
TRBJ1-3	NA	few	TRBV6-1	CASSGLTANSGNTIYF	TGTGCCAGCAGTGGACTAACAGCTAACTCTGGAAACACCATATATTTT